The 7 T cell receptor beta chains in this list originate from one sample, sequenced in a study of blood T cell repertoires in COVID-19. Profiling relied on immunoSEQ multiplex PCR, and the TCRdb table lists in-frame clones only, not all of them. Here the sample spans 190,000 or so clones, roughly 94% being singletons. Sequencing was performed on peripheral blood. The receptor source for this set is a young man with COVID-19, enrolled during active disease.

The chain employs TRBV3-1 (or the pseudogene TRBV3-2) and TRBJ1-1, with a weak D call TRBD1 (5 bases). The CDR3 spans 11 residues. Germline assignment: CDR1 LGHDT and CDR2 YNNKEL (reference sequence). Between the trimmed V and J ends, which lost 3 bases and 8 bases, there was a span of 7 bases. CDR3 coding DNA: TGTGCCAGCAGCCATGGGGCAGAAGCTTTCTTT. This translates into CASSHGAEAFF.

Turning to this clone: The sample contains more than one DNA sequence encoding this CDR3. The V and J genes are TRBV6-5 and TRBJ1-5; D is perhaps TRBD1 (5 bases). Trimming removed 2 bases at V and 4 bases at J, with 6 bases between. The CDR3 loop spans 13 amino acids. Germline V CDR1 and CDR2: MNHEY, SVGAGI. CDR3 coding DNA: TGTGCCAGCAGTTACGGACAAAATCAGCCCCAGCATTTT. As protein: CASSYGQNQPQHF.

The chain combines TRBV29-1 with TRBJ2-1; 13 bases match TRBD2. The CDR3 has 14 residues. Germline-derived CDR1 and CDR2 are SQVTM and ANQGSEA. Trimming at V came to 7 bases and at J to 4 bases, leaving 4 bases not matched to a gene. The CDR3 loop is CSAGLAGAYNEQFF. CDR3 nucleotide sequence: TGCAGCGCAGGACTAGCGGGGGCTTACAATGAGCAGTTCTTC.

The gene calls are TRBV6-5 and TRBJ1-2; the D gene is possibly TRBD1 (6 bases). In germline, CDR1 is MNHEY, CDR2 SVGAGI. The CDR3 is 13 residues long. V was pared by 2 bases and J by 4 bases, with 8 bases between. CDR3 sequence (DNA): TGTGCCAGCAGTTACACAGGGTTCTATGGCTACACCTTC. Amino acids: CASSYTGFYGYTF.

The rearrangement uses TRBV27 and TRBJ1-2; D not certain. V was clipped by 2 bases and J by 5 bases, with 12 bases between them. The CDR3 loop spans 14 amino acids. From germline, CDR1 is MNHEY and CDR2 SMNVEV (reference sequence). CDR3 protein: CASSLGPGRYGYTF. DNA for the CDR3: TGTGCCAGCAGTTTAGGTCCGGGGAGGTATGGCTACACCTTC.

The chain uses TRBV6-5 and TRBJ1-2; D might be TRBD1 (6 bases). Germline V CDR1 and CDR2: MNHEY, SVGAGI. The CDR3 has 15 residues. V shed 2 bases and J shed 7 bases, with 17 bases lying between them. CDR3 nucleotides: TGTGCCAGCAGTTACGGAGCAGGGGCCCTCGGTGGCTACACCTTC. It specifies CASSYGAGALGGYTF.

The chain carries TRBV19 and TRBJ2-3; no firm D call. Trimming pared 3 bases from V and 2 bases from J, leaving 9 bases between. The CDR3 length is 14 residues. The germline gives CDR1 LNHDA, CDR2 SQIVND (reference sequence). The CDR3 DNA reads as TGTGCCAGTAGTATGGCCCCAAACACAGATACGCAGTATTTT. This translates into CASSMAPNTDTQYF.